A single sample is the source of the 32 T cell receptor beta chains below, sequenced in a study of shared clonotypes between healthy human individuals. Data came from immunoSEQ multiplex PCR; TCRdb stores just in-frame clones and leaves some out. Here the sample spans some 740,000 clones, around 92% being singletons. CD45RO negativity and positive selection for CCR7 defined naive CD8 cells, a population that excluded terminally differentiated effector memory CD45RA+ cells. Sequences were obtained from naive CD8+ T cells sorted from blood. These receptor sequences come from a man younger than 45 in good health.

With respect to this clone: This specimen includes other DNA sequences encoding the same CDR3. The gene calls are TRBV4-1 and TRBJ2-1, with D possibly TRBD2 on 5 matching bases. The length of the CDR3 is 12 residues. Germline lookup yields CDR1 MGHRA and CDR2 YSYEKL. V lost 5 bases and J 8 bases, leaving 10 bases between the germline ends. The CDR3 DNA is TGCGCCAGCAGCGGGCTAGCAGATGAGCAGTTCTTC. This encodes CASSGLADEQFF.

The J gene is TRBJ2-7, the V gene TRBV28; D uncertain. The CDR3 loop spans 15 amino acids. CDR1 and CDR2 (germline): MDHEN, SYDVKM. Trimming removed 5 bases from V and 2 bases from J, with 16 bases in between. The DNA of the CDR3 is TGTGCCAGCAGTGCCGAACTAATGAGAACCTACGAGCAGTACTTC. Translating it yields CASSAELMRTYEQYF.

V usage is TRBV15 and J usage is TRBJ1-2; D is ambiguous. The V gene's germline CDR1 is LNHNV and CDR2 YYDKDF (reference sequence). Trimming cost V 0 bases and J 7 bases, with 18 bases left between them. The CDR3 consists of 16 residues. The CDR3: CATSRDLEGPAIGYTF. In DNA, the CDR3 is TGTGCCACCAGCAGAGATTTGGAGGGCCCGGCAATTGGCTACACCTTC.

This chain connects TRBV7-9 to TRBJ2-7; maybe TRBD2 (6 bases). The germline gives CDR1 SEHNR, CDR2 FQNEAQ (reference sequence). Deletions cut 5 bases from V and 0 bases from J, with 14 bases between. This CDR3 region has 15 residues. The chain's CDR3 is CASSPQPGDSYEQYF. CDR3 nucleotides: TGTGCCAGCAGCCCCCAACCGGGGGACTCCTACGAGCAGTACTTC.

The gene calls are TRBV29-1 and TRBJ1-1; tentatively, D is TRBD1 (6 bases). The CDR3 extends over 16 amino acids. With 7 bases removed from V and 0 bases from J, the gap between germline ends came to 21 bases. Looked up from germline, CDR1 is SQVTM and CDR2 is ANQGSEA. CDR3: CSGRQVGRFMNTEAFF. As DNA, the CDR3 is TGCAGCGGCAGACAGGTTGGGAGATTTATGAACACTGAAGCTTTCTTT.

The rearrangement links TRBV4-1 to TRBJ1-3; D ambiguous. The CDR3 loop spans 12 amino acids. V lost 4 bases, J lost 3 bases, and 4 bases lay in between. Germline CDR1 and CDR2: MGHRA and YSYEKL. DNA of the CDR3: TGCGCCAGCAGCCCGGGTGGAAACACCATATATTTT. Amino acids: CASSPGGNTIYF.

J is TRBJ2-7 and V is TRBV11-3; 9 bases match TRBD2. The germline V gene encodes CDR1 SGHNT and CDR2 YENEEA. Unmatched junction bases numbered 6, after V lost 5 bases and J lost 1 base. This CDR3 is built from 15 residues. The CDR3 sequence is CASSPRTSESYEQYF. CDR3 DNA: TGTGCCAGCAGCCCCCGGACTAGCGAGTCCTACGAGCAGTACTTC.

The rearrangement uses TRBV11-3 and TRBJ2-1; tentatively, D is TRBD2 (5 bases). The CDR3 length is 13 residues. The V gene's germline CDR1 is SGHNT and CDR2 YENEEA. V lost 5 bases to trimming and J lost 9 bases, with 14 bases between them. CDR3 residues: CASSPAYRGEQFF. Written as DNA, the CDR3 is TGTGCCAGCAGCCCCGCCTATCGGGGTGAGCAGTTCTTC.

CDR3 loop: CASSLAGTAYEQYF. The CDR3 bases are TGCGCCAGCAGCTTGGCCGGGACAGCTTACGAGCAGTACTTC. The V and J genes are TRBV5-1 and TRBJ2-7, with 7 bases lining up with TRBD1. The CDR3 has 14 residues. Germline V CDR1 and CDR2: SGHRS, YFSETQ. The J segment lost 4 bases and the V segment lost 0 bases, leaving 4 bases of the junction unmatched.

The chain carries TRBV15 and TRBJ2-7; D is perhaps TRBD2 (5 bases). CDR1 and CDR2 from the germline V gene are LNHNV and YYDKDF (reference sequence). Trimming took off 0 bases at V and 0 bases at J, with 12 bases between the two ends. This CDR3 spans 16 amino acids. The CDR3 loop is CATSRDFEGSSYEQYF. The CDR3 DNA reads as TGTGCCACCAGCAGAGATTTTGAGGGCTCCTCCTACGAGCAGTACTTC.

J is TRBJ1-1 and V is TRBV7-9, with D tentatively TRBD1 (5 bases). The germline V and J ends were trimmed by 6 bases and 6 bases, with 11 bases remaining between them. Germline CDR1 and CDR2: SEHNR and FQNEAQ (reference sequence). CDR3 length: 12 amino acids. This CDR3 reads CASRMGGAEAFF. The CDR3 bases are TGTGCCAGCAGGATGGGAGGGGCTGAAGCTTTCTTT.

The chain combines TRBV29-1 with TRBJ2-7; TRBD1 is a possible D gene (6 bases). The germline V gene encodes CDR1 SQVTM and CDR2 ANQGSEA. Trimming stripped 1 base from V and 0 bases from J, with 13 bases between. This CDR3 is built from 15 residues. CDR3 loop: CSVEGWTAASYEQYF. In nucleotides, the CDR3 is TGCAGCGTTGAAGGGTGGACAGCCGCCTCCTACGAGCAGTACTTC.

This chain links TRBV10-3 with TRBJ2-1, with TRBD2 matching 8 bases. After removal of 2 bases from V and 8 bases from J, the junction contained 8 bases not matched to a gene. Germline values: CDR1 ENHRY, CDR2 SYGVKD. The CDR3 loop spans 15 amino acids. The CDR3 nucleotides are TGTGCCATCAGTGAGATCGAGCGGGAGATGGATGAGCAGTTCTTC. It specifies CAISEIEREMDEQFF.

This chain joins TRBV7-9 and TRBJ2-5; 10 bases align to TRBD1. V lost 5 bases and J lost 11; bases outside the gene matches: 14. The CDR3 runs 15 residues. Germline V CDR1 and CDR2: SEHNR, FQNEAQ (reference sequence). The CDR3 sequence is CASSRPGTGVTEQYF. CDR3 sequence (DNA): TGTGCCAGCAGCCGTCCCGGGACAGGGGTAACTGAGCAGTACTTC.

This chain joins TRBV27 and TRBJ1-4; no definite D call. This CDR3 has 13 residues. Trimming cost V 6 bases and J 13 bases, with 18 bases left between them. Germline V gives CDR1 MNHEY, CDR2 SMNVEV (reference sequence). The CDR3 nucleotides are TGTGCCAGCAGCCAAGGTCGCTATGCGCGACTGTTTTTT. Translation gives CASSQGRYARLFF.

V usage is TRBV15 and J usage is TRBJ2-1; 10 bases agree with TRBD2. This CDR3 has 15 amino acids. V shed 1 base, J shed 9 bases, and the junction held 6 bases outside the gene matches. Germline CDR1 reads LNHNV; CDR2 reads YYDKDF (reference sequence). In DNA, the CDR3 is TGTGCCACCAGCAGAGTATCTAGCGGGAGCAGTGAGCAGTTCTTC. Its translation: CATSRVSSGSSEQFF.

The gene calls are TRBV9 and TRBJ2-7; D not certain. The CDR3 consists of 13 residues. In germline, CDR1 is SGDLS, CDR2 YYNGEE. Trimming shortened V by 0 bases and J by 5 bases, and 9 bases separated the two germline ends. CDR3 loop: CASSVESENEQYF. CDR3 bases: TGTGCCAGCAGCGTAGAGAGCGAAAACGAGCAGTACTTC.

The genes are TRBV7-9 and TRBJ2-7; 7 bases are shared with TRBD2. CDR1 is SEHNR and CDR2 is FQNEAQ in the germline V gene (reference sequence). This CDR3 is built from 16 residues. The junction had 15 bases not matched to a gene; V was cut back by 5 bases and J by 5 bases. The CDR3: CASSPEGRGDGDEQYF. CDR3 bases: TGTGCCAGCAGCCCCGAGGGTCGGGGGGACGGCGACGAGCAGTACTTC.

This chain uses TRBV10-2 with TRBJ2-1, with TRBD2 as a possible D gene (6 bases). V was shortened by 6 bases and J by 8 bases, with 8 bases between the two germline ends. The CDR3 runs to 11 residues. From germline, CDR1 is WSHSY and CDR2 SAAADI. The CDR3 is CASSGTHEQFF. In DNA form, the CDR3 reads TGCGCCAGCAGCGGGACTCATGAGCAGTTCTTC.

CDR3 sequence: CASGTGIGVYGYTF. For the CDR3, the DNA is TGTGCCAGCGGGACAGGGATTGGTGTCTATGGCTACACCTTC. This chain links TRBV27 with TRBJ1-2; 9 positions match TRBD1. CDR1 is MNHEY, CDR2 SMNVEV, per germline (reference sequence). This CDR3 is 14 amino acids long. V dropped 8 bases and J dropped 4; count of bases not matched to a gene: 8.

This sequence joins TRBV14 and TRBJ2-2, with 9 nucleotides matching TRBD2. This CDR3 region has 14 residues. The V segment lost 6 bases and the J segment 5 bases; nucleotides outside the gene matches: 4. The germline V gene has CDR1 SGHDN and CDR2 FVKESK. The CDR3 sequence: CASRRAGGTGELFF. CDR3 coding DNA: TGTGCCAGCAGAAGAGCGGGAGGTACCGGGGAGCTGTTTTTT.

The chain couples TRBV28 to TRBJ2-1, with 11 bases lining up with TRBD2. CDR3 length: 18 residues. Germline loops: CDR1 MDHEN, CDR2 SYDVKM. Trimming removed 7 bases from V and 4 bases from J; junction bases left unmatched: 15. The CDR3 is CASTTSSGRSDVYNEQFF. The CDR3 DNA sequence: TGTGCCAGCACCACCTCTAGCGGGAGGTCCGATGTATACAATGAGCAGTTCTTC.

DNA for the CDR3: TGTGCCAGCAGCTACAGGGACGGGAGCTCCTACGAGCAGTACTTC. Translation gives CASSYRDGSSYEQYF. V gene TRBV11-2 combines with J gene TRBJ2-7; tentatively, D is TRBD1 or TRBD2 (6 bases each). CDR3 length equals 15 residues. With 4 bases removed from V and 0 bases from J, the gap between germline ends came to 13 bases. Germline values: CDR1 SGHAT, CDR2 FQNNGV.

The chain has TRBV7-6 and TRBJ2-7, with TRBD2 identical over 11 bases. This CDR3 has 17 residues. V shed 5 bases, J shed 5 bases, and the junction held 14 bases outside the gene matches. In germline, CDR1 is SGHVS, CDR2 FNYEAQ. The DNA for the CDR3 is TGTGCCAGCAGCCTTACCTATCGAGGGACTAGCGGCAACGAGCAGTACTTC. It yields the protein CASSLTYRGTSGNEQYF.

The chain uses TRBV5-4 and TRBJ2-1; 10 positions agree with TRBD2. The CDR3 totals 15 residues. V shed 0 bases, J shed 5 bases, and the junction held 2 bases outside the gene matches. CDR1 is SGHNT and CDR2 is YYREEE in the germline V gene (reference sequence). CDR3: CASSLVLAGDNEQFF. The CDR3 nucleotides read TGTGCCAGCAGCTTGGTCCTAGCGGGGGACAATGAGCAGTTCTTC.

V is TRBV5-4 and J is TRBJ2-3, with D tentatively TRBD2 (6 bases). The CDR3 runs to 14 residues. Trimming removed 2 bases at V and 1 base at J, with 8 bases between. CDR1 is SGHNT and CDR2 is YYREEE in the germline V gene (reference sequence). CDR3 in amino acids: CASSFSGGTDTQYF. Here the CDR3 DNA reads TGTGCCAGCAGCTTTAGCGGAGGCACAGATACGCAGTATTTT.

This chain links TRBV7-9 with TRBJ1-1, with D possibly TRBD1 on 5 matching bases. Looked up from germline, CDR1 is SEHNR and CDR2 is FQNEAQ (reference sequence). The CDR3 is 16 amino acids. The V end lost 6 bases, the J end lost 1 base, and 18 bases lay between the germline ends. CDR3 region: CASSSTQGAPNTEAFF. The CDR3 DNA reads TGTGCCAGCAGTTCAACGCAAGGGGCCCCGAACACTGAAGCTTTCTTT.

This rearrangement joins TRBV14 to TRBJ1-4; D is uncertain. V lost 1 base and J 5 bases, leaving 11 bases between the germline ends. CDR1 is SGHDN and CDR2 is FVKESK in the germline V gene. The CDR3 runs 15 residues. In DNA, the CDR3 is TGTGCCAGCAGCCAAGGAGGCCGCAGGAATGAAAAACTGTTTTTT. Protein product: CASSQGGRRNEKLFF.

The chain combines TRBV6-5 with TRBJ2-7; 10 bases agree with TRBD2. The V gene end was trimmed by 4 bases and the J gene end by 4 bases; junction bases not matched to a gene: 10. Germline CDR1 and CDR2: MNHEY and SVGAGI. This CDR3 spans 16 amino acids. CDR3 sequence reads: CASSSQREGLTYEQYF. CDR3 DNA: TGTGCCAGCAGTTCCCAGCGGGAGGGCCTAACATACGAGCAGTACTTC.

Comments on this clone: The identical CDR3 is also encoded by other nucleotide sequences in the sample. The rearrangement joins TRBV14 to TRBJ2-5; D remains ambiguous. The CDR3 has 12 amino acids. The germline gives CDR1 SGHDN, CDR2 FVKESK. V was clipped by 0 bases and J by 4 bases, with 3 bases between them. CDR3 bases: TGTGCCAGCAGCCAAGAGGCAGAGACCCAGTACTTC. It translates to CASSQEAETQYF.

V usage is TRBV4-1 and J usage is TRBJ2-2; 8 nucleotides align to TRBD2. Germline V lookup: CDR1 MGHRA, CDR2 YSYEKL. V was clipped by 0 bases and J by 7 bases; unmatched bases: 4. The CDR3 extends over 15 amino acids. CDR3 DNA sequence: TGCGCCAGCAGCCAAGAAGCGGGAGATAACGGGGAGCTGTTTTTT. Amino acids: CASSQEAGDNGELFF.

The genes are TRBV11-2 and TRBJ2-7; a weak D match, TRBD1 (6 bases). The CDR3 contains 15 residues. Trimming took 0 bases from V and 3 from J, leaving 12 bases between them. The germline V gene encodes CDR1 SGHAT and CDR2 FQNNGV. CDR3 amino acids: CASSLDLGTLYEQYF. The DNA for the CDR3 is TGTGCCAGCAGCTTAGATTTAGGGACACTCTACGAGCAGTACTTC.